This T cell receptor (beta chain) was captured by sequencing in a study of blood T cells in healthy people across ages. This clonotype occurred once. Losses at the gene ends were 3 bases for V and 7 bases for J; bases not matched to a gene: 15. This CDR3 contains 17 residues. A sample-barcoded 5' primer and a J-beta primer mix were used in a second PCR of about 7 to 12 cycles. TCRdb re-called the 5' RACE reads through MiXCR, storing one row per CDR3 protein. The repertoire has 1.5 million to 2 million distinct CDR3 sequences, around 40% of them found once; the top ten carry about 21%. The V and J genes are TRBV12-3 or TRBV12-4 and TRBJ1-2; 9 positions agree with TRBD1. What was sequenced was blood. The TCR originated in a human donor in good health. The CDR3 loop reads CASSFQGQGFTGRGYTF. CDR3 bases: TGTGCCAGCAGTTTTCAAGGACAGGGGTTCACCGGTCGTGGCTACACCTTC.